The clone carrying this T cell receptor beta chain has a count of ten or more. Its target is not known. This sample was taken from a study of T cells in Graves' hyperthyroidism and ophthalmopathy. Points from the study as a whole: The model identified upcoming ophthalmopathy a median approximately six months ahead of onset.

RNA transcripts were the template for amplifying TCR beta CDR3 regions. The HTBI set primed first-round TCR CDR3 RT-PCR. TCRdb re-analysed the multiplex PCR reads in MiXCR, keeping a single row per CDR3 protein. The profile covers hundreds of thousands of distinct CDR3 sequences, with roughly 14% appearing a single time and around 4% taken by the ten largest. The V segment lost 6 bases and the J segment 2 bases; nucleotides outside the gene matches: 5. Germline CDR1 ENHRY, CDR2 SYGVKD. The CDR3 totals 14 residues. The gene calls are TRBV10-3 and TRBJ2-7; 9 nucleotides agree with TRBD2. The source of this sequence is a woman in her thirties or forties with Graves' ophthalmopathy. Sequenced material: blood. The chain's CDR3 is CAIRGTSSAYEQYF. The CDR3, as DNA: TGTGCCATCAGGGGGACTAGCAGTGCCTACGAGCAGTACTTC.